These 32 T cell receptor beta chains came from one sample sequenced in a study of T cells in Graves' hyperthyroidism and ophthalmopathy. It was RNA transcripts that yielded the amplified TCR beta CDR3 regions. Researchers ran a first-round RT-PCR on the TCR CDR3 using the HTBI primer set. Each CDR3 protein gets one entry after TCRdb re-called the multiplex PCR reads with MiXCR. In the table there are about 640,000 distinct CDR3 sequences, less than 25% of which are singletons. Source material: blood. The origin of the receptors is a man aged 25 to 45 with Graves' ophthalmopathy.

This clonotype was counted between two and nine times. The chain recombines TRBV4-1 with TRBJ2-3; D is perhaps TRBD2 (5 bases). Germline CDR1 is MGHRA and CDR2 is YSYEKL. The length of the CDR3 is 12 residues. V was pared by 0 bases and J by 14 bases, with 12 bases between. Here the CDR3 reads CASSQDGLSAYF. DNA for the CDR3: TGCGCCAGCAGCCAAGACGGACTTTCTGCGTATTTT.

This clonotype was seen repeatedly, ten times or more. The chain couples TRBV20-1 to TRBJ1-1; 10 nucleotides match TRBD1. The CDR3 extends over 16 amino acids. Germline-derived CDR1 and CDR2 are DFQATT and SNEGSKA (reference sequence). Losses at the gene ends were 0 bases for V and 6 bases for J; bases not matched to a gene: 10. This CDR3 reads CSARDGDRGRVAEAFF. In DNA, the CDR3 is TGCAGTGCTAGAGATGGTGACAGGGGGCGAGTAGCTGAAGCTTTCTTT.

In the case of this clonotype: This could be a read error, since a much larger clone is one nucleotide away. The CDR3, as DNA: TGTGCCAGCAGCCAAGATACTAGGCGGGTCAATGGGCAGTTCTTC. It codes for CASSQDTRRVNGQFF. The genes are TRBV3-1 and TRBJ2-1, with a weak D call TRBD2 (5 bases). Germline lookup yields CDR1 LGHDT and CDR2 YNNKEL (reference sequence). This CDR3 is 15 amino acids long.

This clonotype was seen more than once but under ten times. The chain couples TRBV4-3 to TRBJ1-1; no definite D call. Between the trimmed V and J ends, which lost 0 bases and 6 bases, there was a span of 11 bases. The CDR3 has 14 residues. Looked up from germline, CDR1 is LGHNA and CDR2 is YSLEER. The DNA of the CDR3 is TGCGCCAGCAGCCAAGAGTTTGATTACGCTGAAGCTTTCTTT. Residues: CASSQEFDYAEAFF.

The chain uses TRBV3-2 and TRBJ2-2; the table names TRBD1, a call not compared with the DNA. TRBV3-2 is a documented pseudogene. This CDR3 region has 16 residues. The DNA for the CDR3 is TGTGCCAGCAGCCGCTCCCGGGACAGGGCTGGCGGGGAGCTGTTTTTT. This encodes CASSRSRDRAGGELFF.

This chain connects TRBV11-2 to TRBJ2-7, with D possibly being TRBD1 (5 bases). With 6 bases removed from V and 4 bases from J, the gap between germline ends came to 19 bases. The germline V gene has CDR1 SGHAT and CDR2 FQNNGV. CDR3 length: 15 residues. The CDR3 DNA reads as TGTGCCAGCAGTACATTCGTGGGGCAGGGATACGAGCAGTACTTC. This translates into CASSTFVGQGYEQYF.

The CDR3 nucleotides read TGTGCCATCAGTGAGGGCTATCCTAGCACAGATACGCAGTATTTT. This sequence encodes CAISEGYPSTDTQYF. The rearrangement uses TRBV10-3 and TRBJ2-3; no clear D. Germline values: CDR1 ENHRY, CDR2 SYGVKD. V was shortened by 2 bases and J by 0 bases, with 9 bases between the two germline ends. This CDR3 has 15 residues.

This clonotype was counted at least ten times. The chain uses TRBV3-1 and TRBJ1-1; D remains unclear. The CDR3 runs 13 residues. Germline assignment: CDR1 LGHDT and CDR2 YNNKEL (reference sequence). The V gene lost 1 base and the J gene lost 3 bases, with 6 bases spanning the gap. This CDR3 reads CASSQVTDTEAFF. The CDR3 DNA follows: TGTGCCAGCAGCCAAGTTACAGACACTGAAGCTTTCTTT. Filled out from reference TRBV3-1 and TRBJ1-1, the complete variable domain reads DTAVSQTPKYLVTQMGNDKSIKCEQNLGHDTMYWYKQDSKKFLKIMFSYNNKELIINETVPNRFSPKSPDKAHLNLHINSLELGDSAVYFCASSQVTDTEAFFGQGTRLTVV.

This clonotype has only a few counts. The V and J genes are TRBV7-9 and TRBJ1-2, with D tentatively TRBD1 (5 bases). Germline V lookup: CDR1 SEHNR, CDR2 FQNEAQ (reference sequence). This CDR3 has 16 amino acids. The V and J ends lost 2 bases and 3 bases respectively, with 16 bases between them. This CDR3 is CASSLQGAGRHYGYTF. The CDR3 DNA reads TGTGCCAGCAGCTTACAGGGAGCCGGTCGTCACTATGGCTACACCTTC.

The chain is built from TRBV19 and TRBJ2-2; D is unresolved. Trimming took 7 bases from V and 0 from J, leaving 9 bases between them. Germline loops: CDR1 LNHDA, CDR2 SQIVND (reference sequence). The CDR3 totals 14 residues. CDR3 loop: CASMVVPNTGELFF. The DNA of the CDR3 is TGTGCCAGTATGGTCGTGCCGAACACCGGGGAGCTGTTTTTT.

This clonotype was counted a few times. V is TRBV11-2 and J is TRBJ2-4; 12 bases are a match to TRBD2. Germline CDR1 and CDR2: SGHAT and FQNNGV. CDR3 length: 18 residues. With 1 base clipped from V and 3 bases from J, the junction kept 7 bases outside the gene matches. CDR3 bases: TGTGCCAGCAGCTTAGGTCCTAGCGGGAGGGCAGACAAAAACATTCAGTACTTC. Residues: CASSLGPSGRADKNIQYF.

The rearrangement uses TRBV5-4 and TRBJ2-1, with 7 bases lining up with TRBD1. Germline trimming cut 3 bases from V and 2 bases from J; bases unmatched to any gene: 5. Germline V gene data show CDR1 as SGHNT and CDR2 as YYREEE (reference sequence). This CDR3 is 15 amino acids long. The CDR3 region is CASSSRQGTYNEQFF. Here the CDR3 DNA reads TGTGCCAGCAGCTCGAGACAGGGCACCTACAATGAGCAGTTCTTC.

This clonotype came up a few times. CDR3 loop: CASRAGTGGSPLHF. The CDR3 DNA reads as TGTGCCAGCAGGGCCGGGACAGGGGGGTCACCCCTCCACTTT. The chain links TRBV28 to TRBJ1-6; TRBD1 matches at 11 bases. The germline CDR1 and CDR2 sequences are MDHEN and SYDVKM. Trimming at V came to 6 bases and at J to 10 bases, leaving 5 bases not matched to a gene. The CDR3 has 14 amino acids.

This clonotype was observed a handful of times. The chain links TRBV28 to TRBJ1-5; 12 bases line up with TRBD1. Germline CDR1 MDHEN, CDR2 SYDVKM. The junction had 7 bases not matched to a gene; V was cut back by 6 bases and J by 1 base. There are 17 residues in the CDR3. This chain's CDR3 is CASSGTGGRDSNQPQHF. CDR3 sequence (DNA): TGTGCCAGCAGCGGGACAGGGGGCCGGGACAGCAATCAGCCCCAGCATTTT.

This clonotype was recorded many times. The chain recombines TRBV20-1 with TRBJ2-3; no firm D call. This CDR3 is 16 amino acids long. The germline V gene has CDR1 DFQATT and CDR2 SNEGSKA (reference sequence). V was cut by 1 base and J by 1 base, with 15 bases left in between. The CDR3 DNA is TGCAGTGCTAGAGTGGAGCGCATGGTAGGCACAGATACGCAGTATTTT. This gives the protein CSARVERMVGTDTQYF.

The chain uses TRBV20-1 and TRBJ2-5; TRBD1 aligns across 8 bases. The ends lost 3 bases at V and 4 bases at J; junction bases unmatched: 7. The CDR3 spans 14 residues. The germline V gene has CDR1 DFQATT and CDR2 SNEGSKA (reference sequence). DNA of the CDR3: TGCAGTGCTAGTGCGACAGGGGATAGAGAGACCCAGTACTTC. Translation: CSASATGDRETQYF.

This clonotype was picked up a small number of times. For the CDR3, the DNA is TGCAGCGTTGAGGGGACTAGCGGGAACACAGATACGCAGTATTTT. Protein: CSVEGTSGNTDTQYF. The chain recombines TRBV29-1 with TRBJ2-3, with 13 bases identical to TRBD2. V lost 3 bases to trimming and J lost 2 bases; unmatched junction nucleotides: 2. CDR1 and CDR2 from the germline V gene are SQVTM and ANQGSEA. This CDR3 is 15 amino acids long.

This clonotype was seen a few times. The chain recombines TRBV6-6 with TRBJ1-1; no definite D call. Germline V CDR1 and CDR2: MNHNY, SVGAGI (reference sequence). The CDR3 contains 12 residues. V shed 2 bases and J shed 2 bases, with 3 bases lying between them. The DNA of the CDR3 is TGTGCCAGCAGTTACGCCAACACTGAAGCTTTCTTT. Its protein is CASSYANTEAFF.

This clonotype was seen many times. The chain is built from TRBV3-1 and TRBJ1-2; D unclear. Germline values: CDR1 LGHDT, CDR2 YNNKEL (reference sequence). The V and J ends lost 0 bases and 2 bases respectively, with 13 bases between them. The CDR3 spans 16 residues. The CDR3: CASSQDPGYKNYGYTF. CDR3 bases: TGTGCCAGCAGCCAAGACCCCGGCTACAAGAACTATGGCTACACCTTC.

In this sample, this clonotype turned up a few times. The V gene is TRBV15, the J gene TRBJ2-5; tentatively, D is TRBD1 (6 bases). Trimming cost V 0 bases and J 2 bases, with 10 bases left between them. Germline values: CDR1 LNHNV, CDR2 YYDKDF (reference sequence). The CDR3 sequence is 15 residues long. The CDR3 bases are TGTGCCACCAGCAGAGATCTACAGGGACAAGAGACCCAGTACTTC. Translated: CATSRDLQGQETQYF. Full variable domain (remainder filled in from reference TRBV15 and TRBJ2-5): DAMVIQNPRYQVTQFGKPVTLSCSQTLNHNVMYWYQQKSSQAPKLLFHYYDKDFNNEADTPDNFQSRRPNTSFCFLDIRSPGLGDTAMYLCATSRDLQGQETQYFGPGTRLLVL.

This clonotype was seen many times. The chain carries TRBV20-1 and TRBJ2-3; no clear D gene. This CDR3 has 10 amino acids. V was cut by 3 bases and J by 6 bases, with 4 bases left in between. Germline values: CDR1 DFQATT, CDR2 SNEGSKA (reference sequence). CDR3 sequence: CSASRDTQYF. DNA for the CDR3: TGCAGTGCTAGCCGGGATACGCAGTATTTT.

In regard to this clonotype: An end of the junction differs from the germline gene, which may be a read error. CDR3: CASTLGRTSYNEQSF. CDR3 DNA sequence: TGTGCCAGCACCCTAGGGCGTACTTCTTACAATGAGCAGTCCTTC. The chain has TRBV12-3 or TRBV12-4 and TRBJ2-1; no clear D. This CDR3 is 15 amino acids long.

This clonotype has just a few counts. The chain's CDR3 is CASSQLGGGAMNTEAFF. As DNA, the CDR3 is TGTGCCAGCAGCCAATTGGGGGGGGGGGCCATGAACACTGAAGCTTTCTTT. This chain uses TRBV3-1 with TRBJ1-1, with a possible D match to TRBD1 (6 bases). V lost 2 bases and J 0 bases, leaving 16 bases between the germline ends. Germline CDR1 reads LGHDT; CDR2 reads YNNKEL (reference sequence). CDR3 length equals 17 residues.

This clonotype turned up a few times. The V and J genes are TRBV28 and TRBJ2-7; TRBD1 is a possible D gene (6 bases). The CDR3 consists of 16 residues. The ends were cut back, 6 bases at V and 0 bases at J, with 18 bases in the middle. Germline-derived CDR1 and CDR2 are MDHEN and SYDVKM. The CDR3: CASSSPGEGDSYEQYF. Here the CDR3 DNA reads TGTGCCAGCAGCTCTCCGGGTGAGGGGGACTCCTACGAGCAGTACTTC. Drawing the rest from reference TRBV28 and TRBJ2-7, the complete variable domain is DVKVTQSSRYLVKRTGEKVFLECVQDMDHENMFWYRQDPGLGLRLIYFSYDVKMKEKGDIPEGYSVSREKKERFSLILESASTNQTSMYLCASSSPGEGDSYEQYFGPGTRLTVT.

This chain uses TRBV29-1 with TRBJ2-7; D might be TRBD1 (6 bases). Germline lookup yields CDR1 SQVTM and CDR2 ANQGSEA. This CDR3 contains 11 residues. Trimming left V 7 bases short and J 6 bases short, with 13 bases between. DNA for the CDR3: TGCAGCGCCTACAGGGCCCCCGAGCAGTACTTC. It encodes CSAYRAPEQYF.

There are a few counts of this clonotype. V usage is TRBV28 and J usage is TRBJ2-7, with 9 bases that match TRBD2. Germline V gives CDR1 MDHEN, CDR2 SYDVKM. The CDR3 is 16 residues long. V lost 6 bases to trimming and J lost 0 bases; unmatched junction nucleotides: 9. The CDR3 region is CASSSGLAPSSYEQYF. The DNA of the CDR3 is TGTGCCAGCAGCTCGGGACTAGCCCCTAGCTCCTACGAGCAGTACTTC.

This chain uses TRBV19 with TRBJ2-1; D not certain. The germline CDR1 and CDR2 sequences are LNHDA and SQIVND (reference sequence). Trimming shortened V by 1 base and J by 8 bases, and 12 bases separated the two germline ends. The CDR3 totals 14 residues. CDR3 bases: TGTGCCAGTAGTATAGGGACCCTTGTCGATGAGCAGTTCTTC. This gives the protein CASSIGTLVDEQFF.

V usage is TRBV2 and J usage is TRBJ2-3; D remains ambiguous. V was clipped by 8 bases and J by 2 bases, with 23 bases between them. The CDR3 loop spans 17 amino acids. The germline V gene has CDR1 SNHLY and CDR2 FYNNEI. The CDR3 here is CASRFGISRAHTDTQYF. DNA of the CDR3: TGTGCCAGCCGATTTGGGATATCCCGGGCGCACACAGATACGCAGTATTTT.

This clonotype was recorded at least ten times. The chain combines TRBV7-2 with TRBJ2-1; TRBD2 is a possible D gene (5 bases). CDR1 and CDR2 from the germline V gene are SGHTA and FQGNSA. Trimming pared 0 bases from V and 1 base from J, leaving 10 bases between. This CDR3 spans 16 amino acids. This CDR3 is CASSLARGYSYNEQFF. DNA for the CDR3: TGTGCCAGCAGCTTAGCGCGCGGGTATTCCTACAATGAGCAGTTCTTC.

The chain uses TRBV9 and TRBJ2-3; a possible D gene is TRBD1 (6 bases). Between the trimmed V and J ends, which lost 3 bases and 1 base, there was a span of 12 bases. Germline-derived CDR1 and CDR2 are SGDLS and YYNGEE. This CDR3 spans 15 amino acids. CDR3 in DNA: TGTGCCAGCAGCGACACAGGGATTCGCACAGATACGCAGTATTTT. Its translation is CASSDTGIRTDTQYF. Looking up the rest from reference TRBV9 and TRBJ2-3 gives the full variable domain: DSGVTQTPKHLITATGQRVTLRCSPRSGDLSVYWYQQSLDQGLQFLIQYYNGEERAKGNILERFSAQQFPDLHSELNLSSLELGDSALYFCASSDTGIRTDTQYFGPGTRLTVL.

In its sample, this clonotype was seen a few times. CDR3 amino acids: CAISESGVTSGYTF. The CDR3 DNA follows: TGTGCCATCAGTGAGTCGGGCGTTACTAGTGGCTACACCTTC. The chain carries TRBV10-3 and TRBJ1-2; no definite D call. Germline CDR1 reads ENHRY; CDR2 reads SYGVKD. V was clipped by 0 bases and J by 7 bases, with 12 bases between them. This CDR3 is 14 amino acids long.

In its sample, this clonotype was seen many times. This chain connects TRBV7-9 to TRBJ2-7, with D perhaps TRBD2 (6 bases). CDR1 and CDR2 (germline): SEHNR, FQNEAQ (reference sequence). The CDR3 is made up of 14 amino acids. The V and J ends lost 3 bases and 5 bases respectively, with 14 bases between them. This CDR3 is CASSFIGSSDEQYF. The CDR3 region has the DNA TGTGCCAGCAGCTTTATCGGGAGTAGCGACGAGCAGTACTTC.